This entry lists 21 T cell receptor beta chains sequenced from one sample in a study of blood T cell repertoires in COVID-19. The table came from immunoSEQ multiplex PCR; TCRdb's copy has only in-frame clones and leaves some out. The data contain about 110,000 clones, roughly 70% of them singletons. Specimen: peripheral blood. These TCRs come from a woman aged 40 to 49 with acute or convalescent COVID-19.

In this sample, this clone turned up many times. The V call is TRBV6-1, the J call TRBJ1-1; 9 bases are shared with TRBD1. From germline, CDR1 is MNHNS and CDR2 SASEGT. This CDR3 region has 14 residues. J lost 10 bases, V lost 0 bases, and 6 bases had no gene match. The CDR3 DNA reads as TGTGCCAGCAGTGAAGCACAGGGGGCGCAGGTAGCTTTCTTT. Its protein product is CASSEAQGAQVAFF.

CDR3: CASRFRDFLSREQFF. The CDR3, as DNA: TGTGCCAGCAGATTCCGGGACTTCCTTTCACGAGAGCAGTTCTTC. V and J are TRBV2 and TRBJ2-1, with D possibly matching TRBD2 (6 bases). V was cut by 6 bases and J by 10 bases, with 22 bases left in between. The germline gives CDR1 SNHLY, CDR2 FYNNEI. The CDR3 covers 15 residues. The full variable domain, completed using reference TRBV2 and TRBJ2-1, is EPEVTQTPSHQVTQMGQEVILRCVPISNHLYFYWYRQILGQKVEFLVSFYNNEISEKSEIFDDQFSVERPDGSNFTLKIRSTKLEDSAMYFCASRFRDFLSREQFFGPGTRLTVL.

CDR3 DNA: TGTGCCAGCAGCCAGGGGGCGGACCACACCACAGATACGCAGTATTTT. The encoded protein is CASSQGADHTTDTQYF. This chain uses TRBV9 with TRBJ2-3; TRBD1 aligns across 8 bases. CDR1 SGDLS and CDR2 YYNGEE come from the germline V gene. The ends lost 4 bases at V and 2 bases at J; junction bases unmatched: 9. The CDR3 contains 16 residues.

This clone came up many times. The chain carries TRBV4-2 and TRBJ2-5; possible D gene TRBD1, 6 bases. The germline CDR1 and CDR2 sequences are LGHNA and YNFKEQ. This CDR3 contains 21 residues. V was trimmed by 0 bases and J by 6 bases, leaving 32 bases between them. The CDR3 region is CASSQEGEGVWGSDSRQTQYF. CDR3 DNA sequence: TGTGCCAGCAGCCAAGAGGGAGAGGGGGTTTGGGGTAGTGACTCTCGACAGACCCAGTACTTC.

In its sample, this clone was seen a few times. This chain links TRBV5-1 with TRBJ1-4; D gene uncertain. This CDR3 has 13 amino acids. Trimming took 1 base from V and 5 from J, leaving 6 bases between them. Germline CDR1 SGHRS, CDR2 YFSETQ. The CDR3 is CASSLFGNEKLFF. DNA for the CDR3: TGCGCCAGCAGCTTGTTCGGGAATGAAAAACTGTTTTTT.

The rearrangement uses TRBV7-2 and TRBJ2-1; 13 nucleotides align to TRBD2. CDR3 length equals 15 residues. Germline assignment: CDR1 SGHTA and CDR2 FQGNSA. The J segment lost 9 bases and the V segment lost 5 bases, leaving 7 bases of the junction unmatched. CDR3 nucleotide sequence: TGTGCCAGCAGCCGCACTAGCGGGGGGGCAAGTGAGCAGTTCTTC. It specifies CASSRTSGGASEQFF.

The rearrangement joins TRBV7-8 to TRBJ1-5; possible D gene TRBD1, 6 bases. The V and J ends lost 6 bases and 4 bases respectively, with 13 bases between them. The germline CDR1 and CDR2 sequences are SGHVS and FQNEAQ. This CDR3 comprises 14 residues. CDR3 DNA sequence: TGTGCCAGCAGGTCCGGGACACTAAATCAGCCCCAGCATTTT. It specifies CASRSGTLNQPQHF.

The V and J genes are TRBV7-3 and TRBJ2-7; 12 nucleotides match TRBD1. J was trimmed by 5 bases and V by 5 bases; bases with no gene match: 7. This CDR3 region has 15 residues. Germline loops: CDR1 SGHTA, CDR2 FQGTGA. In nucleotides, the CDR3 is TGTGCCAGCAGCCCAACCGGGACAGGGGGCCACGAGCAGTACTTC. Translated: CASSPTGTGGHEQYF.

The chain links TRBV14 to TRBJ2-1; D uncertain. The germline CDR1 and CDR2 sequences are SGHDN and FVKESK. This CDR3 has 14 amino acids. V dropped 7 bases and J dropped 6 bases, with 16 bases sitting between them. The CDR3 reads CASKAAYSANEQFF. The DNA for the CDR3 is TGTGCCAGCAAGGCGGCCTATTCTGCCAATGAGCAGTTCTTC.

The chain employs TRBV19 and TRBJ1-2; no clear D gene. This CDR3 spans 12 amino acids. With 6 bases removed from V and 4 bases from J, the gap between germline ends came to 9 bases. CDR1 and CDR2 (germline): LNHDA, SQIVND (reference sequence). The CDR3 is CASRGRAYGYTF. CDR3 sequence (DNA): TGTGCCAGTAGGGGGAGGGCCTATGGCTACACCTTC. Drawing the rest from reference TRBV19 and TRBJ1-2, the complete variable domain is DGGITQSPKYLFRKEGQNVTLSCEQNLNHDAMYWYRQDPGQGLRLIYYSQIVNDFQKGDIAEGYSVSREKKESFPLTVTSAQKNPTAFYLCASRGRAYGYTFGSGTRLTVV.

This clone was seen once. The chain recombines TRBV12-3 or TRBV12-4 with TRBJ2-2, with a possible D match to TRBD1 (5 bases). Trimming took 2 bases from V and 13 from J, leaving 11 bases between them. The CDR3 spans 12 residues. The CDR3 is CASSLSKGPLFF. CDR3 sequence (DNA): TGTGCCAGCAGTTTATCTAAGGGGCCGCTGTTTTTT.

This rearrangement joins TRBV15 to TRBJ2-3; D is perhaps TRBD1 (6 bases). V was cut by 0 bases and J by 6 bases, with 22 bases left in between. Germline V gives CDR1 LNHNV, CDR2 YYDKDF (reference sequence). This CDR3 is built from 18 residues. Here the CDR3 DNA reads TGTGCCACCAGCAGAGATTATCCCGACAGGACCGCAGGGGATACGCAGTATTTT. Its protein is CATSRDYPDRTAGDTQYF.

This clone was seen only once. The DNA of the CDR3 is TGTGCCTGGAGTCAGGGACTAGCGGGGGGAGAGACCCAGTACTTC. Its protein product is CAWSQGLAGGETQYF. The chain has TRBV30 and TRBJ2-5; 15 bases agree with TRBD2. The CDR3 sequence is 15 residues long. V was clipped by 2 bases and J by 4 bases; unmatched bases: 2. Germline-derived CDR1 and CDR2 are GTSNPN and SVGIG (reference sequence). Full variable domain (remainder filled in from reference TRBV30 and TRBJ2-5): SQTIHQWPATLVQPVGSPLSLECTVEGTSNPNLYWYRQAAGRGLQLLFYSVGIGQISSEVPQNLSASRPQDRQFILSSKKLLLSDSGFYLCAWSQGLAGGETQYFGPGTRLLVL.

This sequence joins TRBV6-2 or TRBV6-3 and TRBJ2-7; 7 nucleotides match TRBD1. The V segment lost 0 bases and the J segment 4 bases; nucleotides outside the gene matches: 9. Germline V lookup: CDR1 MNHEY, CDR2 SVGEGT. The CDR3 is made up of 16 amino acids. The CDR3 DNA is TGTGCCAGCAGTTACTCGATGAGGGGGCCGGATTACGAGCAGTACTTC. Encoded protein: CASSYSMRGPDYEQYF.

The chain recombines TRBV18 with TRBJ1-2; D perhaps matches TRBD1 (5 bases). In germline, CDR1 is KGHSH, CDR2 LQKENI. This CDR3 is built from 15 residues. V was shortened by 2 bases and J by 4 bases, with 14 bases between the two germline ends. CDR3 region: CASSPERGNAYGYTF. The CDR3 DNA follows: TGTGCCAGCTCACCAGAAAGGGGAAACGCCTATGGCTACACCTTC. Drawing the rest from reference TRBV18 and TRBJ1-2, the complete variable domain is NAGVMQNPRHLVRRRGQEARLRCSPMKGHSHVYWYRQLPEEGLKFMVYLQKENIIDESGMPKERFSAEFPKEGPSILRIQQVVRGDSAAYFCASSPERGNAYGYTFGSGTRLTVV.

The chain links TRBV2 to TRBJ1-1, with a tentative D call TRBD1 (5 bases). The germline V gene has CDR1 SNHLY and CDR2 FYNNEI. The CDR3 runs to 15 residues. V lost 3 bases to trimming and J lost 3 bases, with 14 bases between them. CDR3 sequence (DNA): TGTGCCAGCAGTGATGTGGGCGCGGGGGACACTGAAGCTTTCTTT. Residues: CASSDVGAGDTEAFF. The entire variable domain, with the rest obtained from reference TRBV2 and TRBJ1-1, is as follows: EPEVTQTPSHQVTQMGQEVILRCVPISNHLYFYWYRQILGQKVEFLVSFYNNEISEKSEIFDDQFSVERPDGSNFTLKIRSTKLEDSAMYFCASSDVGAGDTEAFFGQGTRLTVV.

This sequence joins TRBV21-1 and TRBJ2-1; TRBD2, as called in the table, went unchecked against the DNA. TRBV21-1 is a recognized pseudogene. The length of the CDR3 is 15 residues. CDR3: CASMQRGGLGYEQFF. CDR3 nucleotide sequence: TGTGCCAGCATGCAGCGGGGGGGCCTCGGGTATGAGCAGTTCTTC.

V and J are TRBV5-4 and TRBJ2-7, with 9 bases aligning to TRBD2. This CDR3 has 15 amino acids. V lost 4 bases and J lost 1; bases outside the gene matches: 6. CDR1 is SGHNT, CDR2 YYREEE, per germline (reference sequence). In DNA form, the CDR3 reads TGTGCCAGCAGCCGTCAAGCGGGGGGTTCCTACGAGCAGTACTTC. Encoded protein: CASSRQAGGSYEQYF.

There are a few counts of this clone. This chain joins TRBV19 and TRBJ2-1, with D possibly matching TRBD2 (6 bases). V was shortened by 3 bases and J by 6 bases, with 15 bases between the two germline ends. Germline assignment: CDR1 LNHDA and CDR2 SQIVND (reference sequence). The CDR3 length is 15 residues. DNA of the CDR3: TGTGCCAGTAGTATCTCGGGGGACCGATCCAATGAGCAGTTCTTC. Its protein is CASSISGDRSNEQFF.

The chain has TRBV5-1 and TRBJ2-1; 8 nucleotides line up with TRBD1. CDR3 length: 15 residues. Per the germline V gene, CDR1 is SGHRS and CDR2 is YFSETQ. J lost 5 bases, V lost 0 bases, and 4 bases had no gene match. Written as DNA, the CDR3 is TGCGCCAGCAGCTTGGGACAGGGGCTCAACAATGAGCAGTTCTTC. It yields the protein CASSLGQGLNNEQFF.

This chain links TRBV19 with TRBJ2-1; unclear D gene. CDR3 length: 14 amino acids. Germline values: CDR1 LNHDA, CDR2 SQIVND (reference sequence). V dropped 7 bases and J dropped 0 bases, with 10 bases sitting between them. The CDR3 bases are TGTGCCAGTAAGCAGGCCCTCTCCTACAATGAGCAGTTCTTC. It is translated as CASKQALSYNEQFF.